Here is one T cell receptor (beta chain) with its context. The sample originates from a study of blood T cell repertoires in COVID-19. This CDR3 is built from 14 residues. V was cut by 6 bases and J by 2 bases, with 12 bases left in between. Germline V CDR1 and CDR2: KGHSH, LQKENI. TCRdb's copy holds only in-frame clones and misses some; the assay was immunoSEQ multiplex PCR. The data contain about 15,000 clones, around 77% of them singletons. The chain employs TRBV18 and TRBJ2-3; a possible D gene is TRBD1 (5 bases). The sequencing sample was made of peripheral blood. The TCR comes from a human donor in a cohort sampled during active COVID-19. CDR3 loop: CASSLTASTDTQYF. For the CDR3, the DNA is TGTGCCAGCTCTTTGACAGCCTCCACAGATACGCAGTATTTT.